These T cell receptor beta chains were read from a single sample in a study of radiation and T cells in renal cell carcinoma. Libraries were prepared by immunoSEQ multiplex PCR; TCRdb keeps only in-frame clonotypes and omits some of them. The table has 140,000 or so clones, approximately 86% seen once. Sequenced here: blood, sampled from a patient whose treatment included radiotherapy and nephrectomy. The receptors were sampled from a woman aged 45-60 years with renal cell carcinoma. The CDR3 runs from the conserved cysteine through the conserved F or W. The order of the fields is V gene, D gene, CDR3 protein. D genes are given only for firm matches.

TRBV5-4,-,CASSLERGETQYF
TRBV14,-,CASSLYHEQFF
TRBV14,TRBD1,CASSQERDRYEQYF
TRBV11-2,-,CASSPVGIRGEKLFF
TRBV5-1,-,CASSGPAGTEAFF
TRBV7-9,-,CASSLSYTQETQYF
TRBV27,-,CASSPRESGNTIYF
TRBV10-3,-,CAISESTDSGDTQYF
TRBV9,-,CASSSPVGAGRTYEQYF
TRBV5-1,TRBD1,CASSLTPGQGEAFF
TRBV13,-,CASRGMNTEAFF
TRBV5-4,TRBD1,CASSRGGTGFTGELFF
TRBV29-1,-,CSYTRVGQGSTDTQYF
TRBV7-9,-,CASSGDRNAYGYTF
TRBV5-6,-,CASSSSYEQYF
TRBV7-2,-,CASSLMGGTETQYF
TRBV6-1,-,CASGFQGYNEQFF
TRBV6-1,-,CASAISRDRNQPQHF
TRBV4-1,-,CASSLRLPQDTQYF
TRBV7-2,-,CASSPDGQYQPQHF
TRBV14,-,CASSPLGRVNYGYTF
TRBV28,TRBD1,CASSLYGQGAGEQYF
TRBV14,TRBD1,CASSQIAGTGASTDTQYF
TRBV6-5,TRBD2,CASRRAGLGGEQYF
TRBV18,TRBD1,CASSPSGDSIEGYTF
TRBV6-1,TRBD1,CASSEARQGSQPQHF
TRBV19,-,CASSIAGLVDTEAFF
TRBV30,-,CAWSPSSTNEKLFF
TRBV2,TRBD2,CASRVSAGDQGTGELFF
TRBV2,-,CASSELTGLNEKLFF
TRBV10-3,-,CAITGTLSYEQYF
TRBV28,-,CASSSANTEAFF
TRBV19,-,CASSHLRSEAFF
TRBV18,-,CASSWGDSGNTIYF
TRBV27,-,CASSFNRGSGYTF
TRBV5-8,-,CASSLDGPDTQYF
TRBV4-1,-,CASSQESPGAHGYTF
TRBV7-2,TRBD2,CASSLTSGTDTQYF
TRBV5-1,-,CASSLGGDRETQYF
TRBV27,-,CASRRGTVSTDTQYF
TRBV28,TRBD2,CASSGTSGRYEQYF
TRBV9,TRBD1,CASSPWGAGGGNTEAFF
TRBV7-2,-,CASSLRAGDEKLFF
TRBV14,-,CASSQLNGNEKLFF
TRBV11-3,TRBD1,CASSRGQVSNEQFF
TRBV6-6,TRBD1,CASSSSDRERREAFF
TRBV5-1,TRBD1,CASSRATGSNEKLFF
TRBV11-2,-,CASSGDNYEQYF
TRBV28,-,CASRTTNEKLFF
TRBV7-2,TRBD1,CASSTGQGTGELFF